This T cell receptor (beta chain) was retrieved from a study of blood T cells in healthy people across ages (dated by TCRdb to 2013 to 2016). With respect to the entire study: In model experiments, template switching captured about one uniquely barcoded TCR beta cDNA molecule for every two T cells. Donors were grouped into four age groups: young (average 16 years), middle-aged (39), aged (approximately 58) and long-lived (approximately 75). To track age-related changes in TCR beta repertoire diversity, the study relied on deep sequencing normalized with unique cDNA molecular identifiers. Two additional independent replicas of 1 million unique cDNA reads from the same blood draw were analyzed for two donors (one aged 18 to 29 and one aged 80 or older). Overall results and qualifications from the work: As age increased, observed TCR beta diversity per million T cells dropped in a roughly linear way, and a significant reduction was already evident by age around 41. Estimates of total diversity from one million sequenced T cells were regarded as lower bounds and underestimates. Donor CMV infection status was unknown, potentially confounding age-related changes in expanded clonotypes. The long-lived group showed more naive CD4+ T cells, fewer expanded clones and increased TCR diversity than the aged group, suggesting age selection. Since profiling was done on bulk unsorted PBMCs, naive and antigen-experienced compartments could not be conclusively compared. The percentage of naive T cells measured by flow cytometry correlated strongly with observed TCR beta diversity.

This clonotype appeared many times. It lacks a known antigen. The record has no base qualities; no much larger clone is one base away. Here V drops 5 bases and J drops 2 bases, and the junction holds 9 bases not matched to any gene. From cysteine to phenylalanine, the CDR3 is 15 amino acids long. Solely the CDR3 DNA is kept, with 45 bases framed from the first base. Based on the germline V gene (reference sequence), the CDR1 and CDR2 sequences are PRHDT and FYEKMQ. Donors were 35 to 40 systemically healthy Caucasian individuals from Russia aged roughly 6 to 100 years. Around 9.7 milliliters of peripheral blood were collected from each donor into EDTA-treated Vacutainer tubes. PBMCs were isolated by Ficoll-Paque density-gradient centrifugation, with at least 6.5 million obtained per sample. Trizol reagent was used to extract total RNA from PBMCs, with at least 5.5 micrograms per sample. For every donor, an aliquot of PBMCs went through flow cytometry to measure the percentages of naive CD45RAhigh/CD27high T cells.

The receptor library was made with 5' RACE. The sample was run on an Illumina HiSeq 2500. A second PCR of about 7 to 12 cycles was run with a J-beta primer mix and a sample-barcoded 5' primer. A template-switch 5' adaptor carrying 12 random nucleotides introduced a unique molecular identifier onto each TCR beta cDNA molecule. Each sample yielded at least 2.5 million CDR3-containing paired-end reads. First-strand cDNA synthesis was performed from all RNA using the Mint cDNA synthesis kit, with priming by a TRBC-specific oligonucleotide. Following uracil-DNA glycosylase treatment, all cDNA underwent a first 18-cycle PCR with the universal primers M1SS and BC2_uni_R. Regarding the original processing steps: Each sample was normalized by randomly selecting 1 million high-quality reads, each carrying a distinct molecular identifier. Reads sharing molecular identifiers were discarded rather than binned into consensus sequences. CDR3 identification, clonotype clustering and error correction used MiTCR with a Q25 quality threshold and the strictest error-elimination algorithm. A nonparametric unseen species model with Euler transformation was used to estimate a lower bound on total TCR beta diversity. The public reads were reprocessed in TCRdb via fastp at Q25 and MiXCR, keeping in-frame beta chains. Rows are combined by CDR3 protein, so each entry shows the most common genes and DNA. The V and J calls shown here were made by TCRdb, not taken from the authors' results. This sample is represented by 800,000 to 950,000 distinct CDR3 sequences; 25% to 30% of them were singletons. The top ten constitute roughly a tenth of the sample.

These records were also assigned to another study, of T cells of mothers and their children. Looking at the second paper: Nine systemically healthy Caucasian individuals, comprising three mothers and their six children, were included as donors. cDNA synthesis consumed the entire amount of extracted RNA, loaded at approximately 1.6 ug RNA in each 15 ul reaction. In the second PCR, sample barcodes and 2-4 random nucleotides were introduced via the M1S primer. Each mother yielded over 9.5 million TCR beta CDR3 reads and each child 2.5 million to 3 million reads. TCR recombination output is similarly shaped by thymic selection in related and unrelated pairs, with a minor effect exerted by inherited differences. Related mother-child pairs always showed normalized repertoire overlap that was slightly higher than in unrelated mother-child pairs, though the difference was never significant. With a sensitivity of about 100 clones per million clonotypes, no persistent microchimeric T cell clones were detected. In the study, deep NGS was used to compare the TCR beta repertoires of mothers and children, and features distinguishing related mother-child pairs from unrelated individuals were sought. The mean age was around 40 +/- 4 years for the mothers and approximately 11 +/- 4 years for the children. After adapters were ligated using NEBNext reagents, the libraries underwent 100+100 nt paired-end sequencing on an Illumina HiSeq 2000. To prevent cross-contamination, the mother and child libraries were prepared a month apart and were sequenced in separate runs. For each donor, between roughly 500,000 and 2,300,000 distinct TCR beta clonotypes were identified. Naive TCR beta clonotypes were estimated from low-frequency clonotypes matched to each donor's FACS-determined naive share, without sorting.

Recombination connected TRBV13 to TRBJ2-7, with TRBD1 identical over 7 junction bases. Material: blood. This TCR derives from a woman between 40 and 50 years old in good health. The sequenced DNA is TGTGCCAGCAGCGTGGGACAGTTAGACACCTACGAGCAGTACTTC. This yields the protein CASSVGQLDTYEQYF.